This T cell receptor beta chain was profiled in a study of shared clonotypes between healthy human individuals. Across the whole study: CD4 naive and memory got three plates each, CD8 naive two, CD8 memory one.

TCRdb keeps only in-frame clones here, not all; method: immunoSEQ multiplex PCR. The top ten hold under 2% of the sample, which has around 2.1 million clones, 90% to 95% seen once. The CDR3 is 15 amino acids. V was pared by 4 bases and J by 3 bases, with 16 bases between. Germline assignment: CDR1 SGDLS and CDR2 YYNGEE. Naive CD8 cells were CD45RO-negative, positively selected for CCR7, excluding terminally differentiated effector memory CD45RA+ cells. The sequenced sample consisted of naive CD8+ T cells from PBMCs. The TCR was taken from a man in his late teens or twenties in good health. Some clones in this sample may be carry-over from other donors' samples. V and J are TRBV9 and TRBJ1-1, with D hard to call. Here the CDR3 reads CASSTSGRRDTEAFF. In nucleotides, the CDR3 is TGTGCCAGCAGCACATCAGGTCGGAGGGACACTGAAGCTTTCTTT.